Each of the 11 T cell receptor beta chains below was sequenced from the same sample in a study of T-cell memory formation after mild COVID-19. TCRdb reprocessed the 5' RACE reads via MiXCR and lists one record per CDR3 protein. Of fewer than 350,000 distinct CDR3 sequences detected, roughly 15% appear once; the ten largest clones hold 20% to 25%. The sequencing sample was made of PBMCs or a T cell subset sorted from them (not recorded which). Receptors were obtained from a man younger than 35 who had mild COVID-19 (a few samples of this study predate the infection). Cell type and time point are not known.

This clonotype was observed a single time. The chain links TRBV29-1 to TRBJ2-1, with 13 bases matching TRBD2. Trimming took 2 bases from V and 3 from J; bases not matched to a gene: 7. The CDR3 length is 17 residues. CDR1 SQVTM and CDR2 ANQGSEA come from the germline V gene. The CDR3 nucleotides read TGCAGCGTTGAATCCGGGACTAGCGGGGAACACTACAATGAGCAGTTCTTC. It translates to CSVESGTSGEHYNEQFF.

The gene calls are TRBV7-9 and TRBJ1-2; a weak D match, TRBD1 (5 bases). The CDR3 sequence is 14 residues long. The V and J ends lost 4 bases and 2 bases respectively, with 11 bases between them. Germline V gene data show CDR1 as SEHNR and CDR2 as FQNEAQ (reference sequence). CDR3 sequence reads: CASSSDTPNYGYTF. The CDR3 DNA reads TGTGCCAGCAGCTCGGACACACCGAACTATGGCTACACCTTC. The full variable domain, with the rest looked up from reference TRBV7-9 and TRBJ1-2, is DTGVSQNPRHKITKRGQNVTFRCDPISEHNRLYWYRQTLGQGPEFLTYFQNEAQLEKSRLLSDRFSAERPKGSFSTLEIQRTEQGDSAMYLCASSSDTPNYGYTFGSGTRLTVV.

V and J are TRBV5-4 and TRBJ2-5; TRBD1 agrees at 7 bases. V shed 5 bases and J 5 bases; nucleotides not matched to a gene: 18. The CDR3 sequence is 17 residues long. Germline CDR1 is SGHNT and CDR2 is YYREEE (reference sequence). CDR3 in DNA: TGTGCCAGCAGTCCTGACAAGGGGGCTGCCTTACGGGAGACCCAGTACTTC. As protein: CASSPDKGAALRETQYF.

Regarding this clonotype: One end of the junction varies from germline; a read error may be responsible. The chain joins TRBV12-3 or TRBV12-4 to TRBJ2-2; 8 bases line up with TRBD2. The CDR3 is 14 residues long. Written as DNA, the CDR3 is TGTGCCAGCACTAGCGGGCTAACCACCGGGGAGCTGTATTTT. This codes for CASTSGLTTGELYF.

The chain carries TRBV6-1 and TRBJ2-5; 10 bases map to TRBD1. Germline V gene sequence: CDR1 MNHNS, CDR2 SASEGT. The CDR3 extends over 15 amino acids. V was clipped by 6 bases and J by 5 bases; unmatched bases: 9. The CDR3 spells CASRARQGAGETQYF. CDR3 bases: TGTGCCAGCAGGGCAAGACAGGGGGCCGGGGAGACCCAGTACTTC.

This clonotype was observed a handful of times. The genes are TRBV5-1 and TRBJ2-5, with 8 nucleotides matching TRBD2. The CDR3 sequence is 17 residues long. The germline CDR1 and CDR2 sequences are SGHRS and YFSETQ. Trimming at V came to 0 bases and at J to 4 bases, leaving 11 bases not matched to a gene. CDR3 residues: CASSLAGTSRGRETQYF. In DNA, the CDR3 is TGCGCCAGCAGCTTGGCCGGGACTAGTAGGGGCCGAGAGACCCAGTACTTC.

The genes are TRBV27 and TRBJ1-1; D is unclear. Trimming removed 1 base at V and 5 bases at J, with 8 bases between. This CDR3 contains 13 residues. Germline loops: CDR1 MNHEY, CDR2 SMNVEV (reference sequence). CDR3 bases: TGTGCCAGCAGTTTATATAGGAGAACTGAAGCTTTCTTT. Protein product: CASSLYRRTEAFF.

The J gene is TRBJ2-5, the V gene TRBV7-9; 15 bases agree with TRBD2. Unmatched junction bases numbered 1, after V lost 5 bases and J lost 3 bases. The CDR3 loop spans 15 amino acids. Germline lookup yields CDR1 SEHNR and CDR2 FQNEAQ (reference sequence). The CDR3 reads CASSRTSGGEETQYF. The CDR3 nucleotides are TGTGCCAGCAGCAGGACTAGCGGGGGGGAAGAGACCCAGTACTTC.

The gene calls are TRBV4-1 and TRBJ2-2; TRBD2 agrees at 7 bases. Germline CDR1 MGHRA, CDR2 YSYEKL. V dropped 4 bases and J dropped 8; count of bases not matched to a gene: 19. The CDR3 runs 18 residues. The CDR3 nucleotides are TGCGCCAGCAGCCGCCGGCCACCGGGGGGACCTCCCCCAGGGGAGCTGTTTTTT. Its translation is CASSRRPPGGPPPGELFF.

This clonotype was seen more than once but under ten times. The chain recombines TRBV5-1 with TRBJ1-6; 8 bases agree with TRBD1. There are 17 residues in the CDR3. Germline CDR1 reads SGHRS; CDR2 reads YFSETQ. Trimming at V came to 1 base and at J to 9 bases, leaving 12 bases not matched to a gene. The CDR3 bases are TGCGCCAGCAGCTTGAACTTACAGGGGGAACCGTTTTCACCCCTCCACTTT. Its protein is CASSLNLQGEPFSPLHF.

This clonotype was observed a handful of times. The chain combines TRBV7-9 with TRBJ1-1, with D tentatively TRBD1 (5 bases). This CDR3 region has 16 residues. Germline CDR1 and CDR2: SEHNR and FQNEAQ (reference sequence). The V and J ends lost 3 bases and 0 bases respectively, with 14 bases between them. The CDR3 sequence: CASSFFVDSLNTEAFF. DNA for the CDR3: TGTGCCAGCAGCTTTTTCGTAGACAGCCTGAACACTGAAGCTTTCTTT.